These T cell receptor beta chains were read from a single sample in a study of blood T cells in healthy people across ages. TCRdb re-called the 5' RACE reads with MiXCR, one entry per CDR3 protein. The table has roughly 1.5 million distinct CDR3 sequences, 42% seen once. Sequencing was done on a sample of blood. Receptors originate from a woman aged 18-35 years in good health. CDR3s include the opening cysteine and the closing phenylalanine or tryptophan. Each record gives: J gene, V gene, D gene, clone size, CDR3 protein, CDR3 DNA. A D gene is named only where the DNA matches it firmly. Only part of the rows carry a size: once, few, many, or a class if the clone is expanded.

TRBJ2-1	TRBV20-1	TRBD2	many	CSAAGTSGSDEQFF	TGCAGTGCGGCCGGGACTAGCGGGAGCGATGAGCAGTTCTTC
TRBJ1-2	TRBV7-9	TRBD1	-	CASSLSTGQVYGYTF	TGTGCCAGCAGCTTAAGCACGGGACAGGTCTATGGCTACACCTTC
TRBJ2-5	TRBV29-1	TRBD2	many	CSVEDSHTSGVEAPRETQYF	TGCAGCGTTGAAGACTCACACACTAGCGGAGTAGAGGCCCCAAGGGAGACCCAGTACTTC
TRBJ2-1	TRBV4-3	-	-	CASSQDRGSYNEQLF	TGCGCCAGCAGCCAAGACAGGGGCTCCTACAATGAGCAGTTATTC
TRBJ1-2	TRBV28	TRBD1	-	CASSFTGQAYGYTF	TGTGCCAGCAGTTTTACGGGACAGGCGTATGGCTACACCTTC
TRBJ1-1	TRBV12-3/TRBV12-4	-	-	CASVRASMGNTEAFF	TGTGCCAGCGTGAGAGCCTCGATGGGGAACACTGAAGCTTTCTTT
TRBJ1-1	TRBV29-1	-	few	CSVPGGGRAVNTEAFF	TGCAGCGTTCCCGGGGGGGGCCGTGCCGTGAACACTGAAGCTTTCTTT
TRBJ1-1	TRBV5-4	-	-	CASIRGGTGELRTEAFF	TGTGCCAGCATCCGAGGTGGTACAGGTGAACTCCGCACTGAAGCTTTCTTT
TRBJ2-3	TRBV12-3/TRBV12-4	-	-	CASTPRGQDTQYF	TGTGCCAGCACCCCCCGGGGGCAAGATACGCAGTATTTT
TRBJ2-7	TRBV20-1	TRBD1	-	CSAKGGQDYEQYF	TGCAGTGCCAAGGGCGGACAGGACTACGAGCAGTACTTC
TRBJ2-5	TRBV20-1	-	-	CSARLQQETQYF	TGCAGTGCTAGACTACAGCAAGAGACCCAGTACTTC
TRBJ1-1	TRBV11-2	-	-	CASSLTPGLNTEAFF	TGTGCCAGCAGCTTAACCCCAGGGTTGAACACTGAAGCTTTCTTT
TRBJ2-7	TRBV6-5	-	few	CASSYFLGRAPVTSPYEQYF	TGTGCCAGCAGTTACTTCCTAGGACGGGCCCCCGTAACCTCACCCTACGAGCAGTACTTC
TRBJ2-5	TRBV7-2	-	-	CASSQQYEETQYF	TGTGCCAGCAGCCAGCAATACGAAGAGACCCAGTACTTC
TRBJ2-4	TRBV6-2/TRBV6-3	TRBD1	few	CASKTGANIQYF	TGTGCCAGTAAGACAGGGGCAAACATTCAGTACTTC
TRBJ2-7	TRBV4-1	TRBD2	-	CASSQGGTSGRLGSYEQYF	TGCGCCAGCAGCCAGGGCGGGACTAGCGGGAGACTTGGCTCCTACGAGCAGTACTTC
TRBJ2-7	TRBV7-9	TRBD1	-	CVSSQGQGARHEQYF	TGTGTCAGCAGCCAAGGACAGGGGGCGAGGCACGAGCAGTACTTC
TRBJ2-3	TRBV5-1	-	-	CASSLGAGSDRDTQYF	TGCGCCAGCAGCTTGGGCGCAGGGTCGGACCGAGATACGCAGTATTTT
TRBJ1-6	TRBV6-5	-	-	CASSYEGSYNSPLHF	TGTGCCAGCAGTTACGAGGGTTCCTATAATTCACCCCTCCACTTT
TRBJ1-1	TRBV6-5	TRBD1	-	CASSYPRTGRTSEAFF	TGTGCCAGCAGTTACCCTAGGACAGGGAGGACTAGTGAAGCTTTCTTT
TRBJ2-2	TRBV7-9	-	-	CASSIGGGFTGELFF	TGTGCCAGCAGTATAGGGGGTGGATTCACCGGGGAGCTGTTTTTT
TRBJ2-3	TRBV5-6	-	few	CASSLKVYTDTQYF	TGTGCCAGCAGCTTGAAGGTCTACACAGATACGCAGTATTTT
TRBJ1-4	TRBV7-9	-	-	CASSLRGGTNEKLFF	TGTGCCAGCAGCCTGCGTGGGGGGACTAATGAAAAACTGTTTTTT